The subject of this entry is one T cell receptor beta chain. What it binds is not known. With median age around 55 years (range roughly 21-80) and roughly 60% female, healthy controls came from blood donor buffy coats. Isolation of the CD4+ and CD8+ populations was accomplished via positive magnetic bead selection, with purity assessed by flow cytometry. This CDR3 region has 12 residues. Germline V gives CDR1 SEHNR, CDR2 FQNEAQ (reference sequence). Trimming left V 8 bases short and J 7 bases short, with 12 bases between. Sequenced by immunoSEQ multiplex PCR; TCRdb stores in-frame clones only, minus some. This table has under 15,000 clones, about four fifths appearing once. The data originate from a study of somatic mutations in cytotoxic T cells in rheumatoid arthritis. The study, taken as a whole, reports: In rheumatoid arthritis patients, the slight underrepresentation of TRBV07 was not adjusted for multiple comparisons.

This TCR derives from a woman aged 55-69 years in good health. This chain connects TRBV7-9 to TRBJ2-1; maybe TRBD2 (5 bases). Sequenced input: CD8+ T cells sorted from blood. CDR3 loop: CASLGDRNEQFF. In nucleotides, the CDR3 is TGTGCCAGCCTCGGGGATCGAAATGAGCAGTTCTTC.